The entry below gives a single T cell receptor (beta chain) sequence along with its context. Antigen unknown. Distinct nucleotide sequences in the sample also encode this CDR3. The run depth of the assay was deep. The repertoire was sequenced with immunoSEQ multiplex PCR; TCRdb's copy has only in-frame clones and lacks some. The top ten clones hold 1.4% to 1.5% of a sample with roughly 1 million clones, about 75% of them seen once. The source of the sample is a study of shared clonotypes between healthy human individuals. The CDR3 covers 13 residues. Germline V gives CDR1 SNHLY, CDR2 FYNNEI. Trimming shortened V by 6 bases and J by 1 base, and 9 bases separated the two germline ends. The study, taken as a whole, reports: Across several donors, naive CD4 shared roughly 5.2%, naive CD8 approximately 3.5%, memory CD4 over 2%, memory CD8 roughly 0.37%.

Sequences were obtained from memory CD4+ T cells sorted from blood. Documented subset: CD45RA-negative fraction. The origin of this receptor is a man between 18 and 29 years old in good health. The rearrangement uses TRBV2 and TRBJ1-2; the D gene is possibly TRBD1 (6 bases). This CDR3 is CASSRDNNYGYTF. DNA of the CDR3: TGTGCCAGCAGCAGGGACAATAACTATGGCTACACCTTC.